This entry is about one T cell receptor beta chain. The antigen is unknown. Regarding time point: persistent/refractory GD, antithyroid drugs over 5 years with positive TRAb. After RNA was extracted from PBMCs, the TCR library was made from it. Patients came from an endocrinology department in Xi'an, China. This sample is drawn from a study of regulatory T cells in long-lasting Graves disease. Arm-PCR of CDR3 regions and iRepertoire HTBI primers were the basis on which TCR beta libraries were built. Authors' methods: The samples yielded approximately 62 TRBV and roughly 14 TRBJ segments. TCRdb processed the multiplex PCR reads anew with MiXCR; each CDR3 protein has one entry. The V and J calls shown here were made by TCRdb, not taken from the authors' results. The repertoire holds about 400,000 distinct CDR3 sequences, with more than 20% as singletons. The CDR3 is 12 residues long. V was clipped by 4 bases and J by 14 bases, with 16 bases between them. The germline gives CDR1 KGHDR, CDR2 SFDVKD.

Overall study findings and caveats: Among the persistent patients, thousands of public clonotypes were shared, more than the approximately 960 shared among new patients.

The material sequenced was peripheral blood mononuclear cells (PBMCs), taken when the disease was refractory, from a patient treated with antithyroid drugs. This receptor was taken from a female donor with Graves disease. V usage is TRBV24-1 and J usage is TRBJ1-1; no clear D. CDR3 bases: TGTGCCACCAGTGACCAGGCGCGGCGGCGGTTCTTT. It translates to CATSDQARRRFF.